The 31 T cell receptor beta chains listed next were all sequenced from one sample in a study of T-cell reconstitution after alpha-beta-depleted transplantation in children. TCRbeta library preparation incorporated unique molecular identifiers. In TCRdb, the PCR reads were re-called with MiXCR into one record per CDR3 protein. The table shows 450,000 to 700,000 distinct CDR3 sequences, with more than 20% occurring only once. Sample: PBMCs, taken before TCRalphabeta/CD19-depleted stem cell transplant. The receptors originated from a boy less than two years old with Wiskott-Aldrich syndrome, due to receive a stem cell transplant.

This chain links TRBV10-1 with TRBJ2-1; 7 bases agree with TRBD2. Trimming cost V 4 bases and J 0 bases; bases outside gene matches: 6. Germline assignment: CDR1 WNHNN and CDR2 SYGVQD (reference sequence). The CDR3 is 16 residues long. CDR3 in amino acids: CASSGQRDDSYNEQFF. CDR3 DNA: TGCGCCAGCAGTGGCCAGCGGGATGACTCCTACAATGAGCAGTTCTTC.

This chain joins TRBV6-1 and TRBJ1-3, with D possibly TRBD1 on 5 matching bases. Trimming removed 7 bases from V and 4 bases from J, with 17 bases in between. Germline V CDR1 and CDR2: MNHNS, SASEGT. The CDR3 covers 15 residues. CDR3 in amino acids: CASITLRGSGNTIYF. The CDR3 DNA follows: TGTGCCAGCATAACGTTACGGGGGTCCGGAAACACCATATATTTT.

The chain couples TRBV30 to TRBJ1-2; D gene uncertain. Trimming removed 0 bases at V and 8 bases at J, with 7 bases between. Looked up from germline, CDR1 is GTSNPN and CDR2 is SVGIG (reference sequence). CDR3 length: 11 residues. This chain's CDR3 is CAWSVQWGYTF. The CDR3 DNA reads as TGTGCCTGGAGTGTACAGTGGGGCTACACCTTC.

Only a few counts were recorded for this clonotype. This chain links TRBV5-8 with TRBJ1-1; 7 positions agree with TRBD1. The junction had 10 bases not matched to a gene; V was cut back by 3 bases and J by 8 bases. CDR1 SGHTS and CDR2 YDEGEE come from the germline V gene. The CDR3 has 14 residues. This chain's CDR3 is CASSSTYRGLEAFF. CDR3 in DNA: TGTGCCAGCAGCTCAACATACAGGGGATTGGAAGCTTTCTTT.

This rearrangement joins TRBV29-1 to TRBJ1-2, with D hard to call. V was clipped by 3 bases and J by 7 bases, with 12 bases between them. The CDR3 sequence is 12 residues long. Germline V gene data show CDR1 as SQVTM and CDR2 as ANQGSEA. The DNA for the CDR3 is TGCAGCGTTGAGATTCTCCGCAGTGGCTACACCTTC. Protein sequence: CSVEILRSGYTF.

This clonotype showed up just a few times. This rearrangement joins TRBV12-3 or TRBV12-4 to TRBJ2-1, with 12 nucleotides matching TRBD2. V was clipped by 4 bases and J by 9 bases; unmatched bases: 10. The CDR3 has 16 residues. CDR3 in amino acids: CASSSIGLAGNTEQFF. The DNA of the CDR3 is TGTGCCAGCAGTTCGATCGGACTAGCGGGAAACACTGAGCAGTTCTTC.

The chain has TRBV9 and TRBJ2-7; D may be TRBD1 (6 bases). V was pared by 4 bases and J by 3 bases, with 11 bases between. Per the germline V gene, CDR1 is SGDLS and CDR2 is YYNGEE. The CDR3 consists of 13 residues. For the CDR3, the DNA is TGTGCCAGCAGCATACGGGACAACTACGAGCAGTACTTC. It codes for CASSIRDNYEQYF. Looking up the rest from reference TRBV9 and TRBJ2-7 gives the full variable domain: DSGVTQTPKHLITATGQRVTLRCSPRSGDLSVYWYQQSLDQGLQFLIQYYNGEERAKGNILERFSAQQFPDLHSELNLSSLELGDSALYFCASSIRDNYEQYFGPGTRLTVT.

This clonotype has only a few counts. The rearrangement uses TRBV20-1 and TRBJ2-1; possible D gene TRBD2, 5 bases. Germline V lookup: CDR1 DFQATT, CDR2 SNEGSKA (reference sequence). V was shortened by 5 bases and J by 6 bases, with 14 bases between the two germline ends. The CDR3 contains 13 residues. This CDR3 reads CSAWFSVSNEQFF. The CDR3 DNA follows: TGCAGTGCTTGGTTTAGCGTCTCCAATGAGCAGTTCTTC.

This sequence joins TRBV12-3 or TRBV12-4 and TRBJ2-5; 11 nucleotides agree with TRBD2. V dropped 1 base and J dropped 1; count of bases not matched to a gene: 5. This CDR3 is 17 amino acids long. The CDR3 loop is CASSLGLAGGFQETQYF. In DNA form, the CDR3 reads TGTGCCAGCAGTTTAGGCCTAGCGGGAGGTTTCCAAGAGACCCAGTACTTC.

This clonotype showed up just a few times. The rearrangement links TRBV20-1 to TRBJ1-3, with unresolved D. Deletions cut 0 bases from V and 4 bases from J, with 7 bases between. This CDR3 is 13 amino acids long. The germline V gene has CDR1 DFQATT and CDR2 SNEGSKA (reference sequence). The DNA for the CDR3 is TGCAGTGCTAGAGAGCCCCCAGGAAACACCATATATTTT. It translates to CSAREPPGNTIYF.

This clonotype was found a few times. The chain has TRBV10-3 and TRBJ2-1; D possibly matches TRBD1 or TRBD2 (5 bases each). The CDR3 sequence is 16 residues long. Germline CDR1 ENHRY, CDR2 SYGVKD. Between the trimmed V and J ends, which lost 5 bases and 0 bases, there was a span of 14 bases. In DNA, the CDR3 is TGTGCCATCAGTTCCGGGACCGCCAACTCCTACAATGAGCAGTTCTTC. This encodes CAISSGTANSYNEQFF.

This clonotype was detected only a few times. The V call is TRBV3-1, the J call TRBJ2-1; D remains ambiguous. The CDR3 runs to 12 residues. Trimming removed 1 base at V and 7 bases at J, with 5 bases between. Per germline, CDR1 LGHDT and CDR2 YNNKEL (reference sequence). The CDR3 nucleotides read TGTGCCAGCAGCCAAGTAGTAAATGAGCAGTTCTTC. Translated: CASSQVVNEQFF.

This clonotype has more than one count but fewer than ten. CDR3 loop: CASSLGPAGRGSSYEQYF. The CDR3 DNA is TGCGCCAGCAGCTTGGGGCCGGCGGGCCGAGGATCGTCCTACGAGCAGTACTTC. The V call is TRBV5-1, the J call TRBJ2-7; D is possibly TRBD2 (5 bases). V was cut by 0 bases and J by 1 base, with 20 bases left in between. The CDR3 covers 18 residues. In germline, CDR1 is SGHRS, CDR2 YFSETQ.

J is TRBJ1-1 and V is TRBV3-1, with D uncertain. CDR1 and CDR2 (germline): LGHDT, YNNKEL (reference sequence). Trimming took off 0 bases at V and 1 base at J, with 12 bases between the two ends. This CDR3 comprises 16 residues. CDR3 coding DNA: TGTGCCAGCAGCCAAGATAAGCGACGGAAGAACACTGAAGCTTTCTTT. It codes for CASSQDKRRKNTEAFF.

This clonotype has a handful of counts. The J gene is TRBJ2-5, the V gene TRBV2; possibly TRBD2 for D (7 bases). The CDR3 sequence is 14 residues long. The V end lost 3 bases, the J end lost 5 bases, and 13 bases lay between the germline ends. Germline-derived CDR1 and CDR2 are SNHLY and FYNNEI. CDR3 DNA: TGTGCCAGCAGTGAGGGGGGGCAGAGGGAGACCCAGTACTTC. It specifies CASSEGGQRETQYF.

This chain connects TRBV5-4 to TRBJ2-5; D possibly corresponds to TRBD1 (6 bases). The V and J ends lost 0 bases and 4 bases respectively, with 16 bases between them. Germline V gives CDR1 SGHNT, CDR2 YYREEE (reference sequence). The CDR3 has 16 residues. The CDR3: CASSLGSGVLVETQYF. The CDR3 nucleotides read TGTGCCAGCAGCTTGGGGTCAGGGGTCCTTGTAGAGACCCAGTACTTC.

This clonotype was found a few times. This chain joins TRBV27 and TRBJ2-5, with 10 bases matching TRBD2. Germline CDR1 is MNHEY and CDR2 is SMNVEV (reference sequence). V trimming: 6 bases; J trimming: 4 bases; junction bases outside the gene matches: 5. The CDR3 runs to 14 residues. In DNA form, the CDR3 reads TGTGCCAGCAGGGCTAGCGGGAGACGAGAGACCCAGTACTTC. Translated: CASRASGRRETQYF.

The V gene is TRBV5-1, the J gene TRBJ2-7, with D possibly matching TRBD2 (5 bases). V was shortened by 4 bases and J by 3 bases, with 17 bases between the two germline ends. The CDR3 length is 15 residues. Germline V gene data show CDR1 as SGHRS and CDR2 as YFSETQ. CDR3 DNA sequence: TGCGCCAGCAGCCCGGGGTCGGTAAATGACTACGAGCAGTACTTC. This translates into CASSPGSVNDYEQYF. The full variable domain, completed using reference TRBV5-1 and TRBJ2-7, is KAGVTQTPRYLIKTRGQQVTLSCSPISGHRSVSWYQQTPGQGLQFLFEYFSETQRNKGNFPGRFSGRQFSNSRSEMNVSTLELGDSALYLCASSPGSVNDYEQYFGPGTRLTVT.

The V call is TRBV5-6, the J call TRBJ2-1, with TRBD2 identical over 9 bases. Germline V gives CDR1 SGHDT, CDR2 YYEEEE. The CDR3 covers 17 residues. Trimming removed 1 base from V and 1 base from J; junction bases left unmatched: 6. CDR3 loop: CASSLLDLAGSYNEQFF. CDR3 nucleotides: TGTGCCAGCAGCTTGCTTGATCTAGCGGGGTCCTACAATGAGCAGTTCTTC.

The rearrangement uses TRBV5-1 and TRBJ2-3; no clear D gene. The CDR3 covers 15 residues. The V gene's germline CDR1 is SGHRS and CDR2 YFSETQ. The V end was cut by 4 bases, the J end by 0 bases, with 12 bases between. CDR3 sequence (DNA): TGCGCCAGCAGCCAACGAGCGAGAAGCACAGATACGCAGTATTTT. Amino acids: CASSQRARSTDTQYF.

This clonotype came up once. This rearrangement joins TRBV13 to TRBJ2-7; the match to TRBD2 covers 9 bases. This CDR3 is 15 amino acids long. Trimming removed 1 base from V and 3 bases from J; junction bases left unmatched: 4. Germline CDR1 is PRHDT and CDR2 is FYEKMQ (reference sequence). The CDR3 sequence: CASSLEGSGSYEQYF. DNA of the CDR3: TGTGCCAGCAGCTTAGAGGGTAGCGGGAGCTACGAGCAGTACTTC.

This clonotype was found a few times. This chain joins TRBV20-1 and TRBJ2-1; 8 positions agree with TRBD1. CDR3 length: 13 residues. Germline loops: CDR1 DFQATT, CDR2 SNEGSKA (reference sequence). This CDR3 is CRADRGLKGEQFF. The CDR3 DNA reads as TGCAGGGCAGACAGGGGACTTAAGGGTGAGCAGTTCTTC.

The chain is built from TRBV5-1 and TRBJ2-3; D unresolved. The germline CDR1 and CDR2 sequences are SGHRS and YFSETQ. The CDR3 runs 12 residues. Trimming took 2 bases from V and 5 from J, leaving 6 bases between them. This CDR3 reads CASSFFGDTQYF. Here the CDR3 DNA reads TGCGCCAGCAGCTTCTTCGGAGATACGCAGTATTTT.

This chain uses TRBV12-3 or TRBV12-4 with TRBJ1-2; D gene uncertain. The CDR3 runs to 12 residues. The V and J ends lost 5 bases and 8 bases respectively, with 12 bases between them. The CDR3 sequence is CASSLKGHGYTF. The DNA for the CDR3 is TGTGCCAGCAGTCTTAAAGGGCACGGCTACACCTTC.

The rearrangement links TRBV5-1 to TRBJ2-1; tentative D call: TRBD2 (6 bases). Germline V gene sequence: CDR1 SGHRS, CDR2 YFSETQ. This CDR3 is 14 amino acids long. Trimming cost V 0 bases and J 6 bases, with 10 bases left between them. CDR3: CASSLAASANEQFF. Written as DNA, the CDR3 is TGCGCCAGCAGCTTGGCTGCTAGCGCCAATGAGCAGTTCTTC.

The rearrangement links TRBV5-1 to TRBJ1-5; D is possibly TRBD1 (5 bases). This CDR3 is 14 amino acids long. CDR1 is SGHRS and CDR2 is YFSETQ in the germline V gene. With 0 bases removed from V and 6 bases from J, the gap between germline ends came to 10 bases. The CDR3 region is CASSLVPGGQPQHF. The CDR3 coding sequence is TGCGCCAGCAGCTTGGTACCTGGGGGTCAGCCCCAGCATTTT.

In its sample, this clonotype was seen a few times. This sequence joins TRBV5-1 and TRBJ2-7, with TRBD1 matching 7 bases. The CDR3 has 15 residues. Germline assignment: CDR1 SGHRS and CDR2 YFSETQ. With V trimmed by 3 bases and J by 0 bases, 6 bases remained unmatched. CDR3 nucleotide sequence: TGCGCCAGCAGCTCAGACAGGGCTACCTCCTACGAGCAGTACTTC. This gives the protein CASSSDRATSYEQYF.

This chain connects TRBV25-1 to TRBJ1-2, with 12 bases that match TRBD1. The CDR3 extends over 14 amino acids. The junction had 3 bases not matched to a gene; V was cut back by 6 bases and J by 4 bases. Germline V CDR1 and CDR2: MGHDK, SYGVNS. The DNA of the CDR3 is TGTGCCAGCAGAGGGACAGGGGGCATCTATGGCTACACCTTC. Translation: CASRGTGGIYGYTF.

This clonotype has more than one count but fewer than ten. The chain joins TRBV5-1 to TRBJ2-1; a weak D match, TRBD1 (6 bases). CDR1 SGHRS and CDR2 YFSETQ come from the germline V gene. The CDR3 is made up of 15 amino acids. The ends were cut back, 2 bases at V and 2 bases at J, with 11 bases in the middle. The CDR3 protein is CASSFKGGAYNEQFF. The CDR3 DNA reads TGCGCCAGCAGCTTTAAAGGGGGAGCCTACAATGAGCAGTTCTTC. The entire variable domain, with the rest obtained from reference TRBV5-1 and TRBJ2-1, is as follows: KAGVTQTPRYLIKTRGQQVTLSCSPISGHRSVSWYQQTPGQGLQFLFEYFSETQRNKGNFPGRFSGRQFSNSRSEMNVSTLELGDSALYLCASSFKGGAYNEQFFGPGTRLTVL.

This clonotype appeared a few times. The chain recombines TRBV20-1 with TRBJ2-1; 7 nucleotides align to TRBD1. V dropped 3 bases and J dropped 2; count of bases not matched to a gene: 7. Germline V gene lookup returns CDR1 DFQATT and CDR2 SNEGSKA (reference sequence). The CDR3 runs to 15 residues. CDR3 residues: CSASSLTGAYNEQFF. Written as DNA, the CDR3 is TGCAGTGCTAGTAGCCTTACAGGGGCCTACAATGAGCAGTTCTTC.

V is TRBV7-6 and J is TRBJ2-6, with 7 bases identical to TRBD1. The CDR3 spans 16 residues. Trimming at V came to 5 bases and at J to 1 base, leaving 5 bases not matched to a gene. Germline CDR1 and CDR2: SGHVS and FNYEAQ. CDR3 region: CASSIDRDSGANVLTF. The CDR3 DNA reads TGTGCCAGCAGCATAGACAGGGATTCTGGGGCCAACGTCCTGACTTTC.